Included here is one T cell receptor (beta chain) sequence, with context. Time point given: blood 2 weeks post-SBRT. Treatment defined: 15 Gy SBRT to primary tumor, nephrectomy 4 weeks later. The tumor was a clear cell renal cell carcinoma. Using immunoSEQ multiplex PCR, the repertoire was profiled, and TCRdb retains in-frame clones only, with some absent. This table has 150,000 or so clones, roughly 87% appearing once. The record originates from a study of radiation and T cells in renal cell carcinoma. The TCR was taken from a woman aged 45-65 years with renal cell carcinoma. The material sequenced was blood, taken from a patient whose treatment included radiotherapy and nephrectomy.

DNA of the CDR3: TGCGCCAGCAGCCAACTGACAGGGTTCTATGGCTACACCTTC. It specifies CASSQLTGFYGYTF. The V call is TRBV4-3, the J call TRBJ1-2, with 7 nucleotides matching TRBD1. Germline V lookup: CDR1 LGHNA, CDR2 YSLEER. V shed 2 bases and J 4 bases; nucleotides not matched to a gene: 4. This CDR3 has 14 amino acids.